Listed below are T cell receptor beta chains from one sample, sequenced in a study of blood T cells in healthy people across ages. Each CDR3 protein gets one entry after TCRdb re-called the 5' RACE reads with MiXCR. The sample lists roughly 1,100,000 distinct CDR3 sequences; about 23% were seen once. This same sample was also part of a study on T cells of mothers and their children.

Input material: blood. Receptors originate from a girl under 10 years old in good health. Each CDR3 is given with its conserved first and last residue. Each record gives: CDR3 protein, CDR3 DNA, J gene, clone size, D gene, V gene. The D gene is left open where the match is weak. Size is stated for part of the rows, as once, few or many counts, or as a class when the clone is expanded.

CSVEKAYKQYF,TGCAGCGTTGAAAAGGCCTACAAGCAGTACTTC,TRBJ2-7,NA,NA,TRBV29-1
CASSFLGSNYGYTF,TGTGCCAGCAGTTTTCTCGGGTCTAACTATGGCTACACCTTC,TRBJ1-2,NA,NA,TRBV28
CASSLGAVFSNQPQHF,TGTGCCAGCAGCTTAGGAGCTGTCTTTAGCAATCAGCCCCAGCATTTT,TRBJ1-5,NA,NA,TRBV11-2
CSVVDSGRRLEQFF,TGCAGCGTTGTGGACTCGGGCCGACGACTTGAGCAGTTCTTC,TRBJ2-1,few,NA,TRBV29-1
CSADNSGSYEQYF,TGCAGTGCTGACAACTCGGGCTCCTACGAGCAGTACTTC,TRBJ2-7,NA,NA,TRBV20-1
CASSYSIAGESNYGYTF,TGTGCCAGCAGTTACTCGATCGCAGGGGAGTCGAACTATGGCTACACCTTC,TRBJ1-2,NA,NA,TRBV6-2/TRBV6-3
CASSWIGPHTGEQYF,TGTGCCAGCAGTTGGATAGGGCCTCATACGGGGGAGCAGTACTTC,TRBJ2-7,few,NA,TRBV6-5
CASSSNGGLAGGLADTQYF,TGTGCCAGCAGTTCGAACGGTGGACTAGCGGGGGGGCTTGCAGATACGCAGTATTTT,TRBJ2-3,NA,TRBD2,TRBV6-5
CASQGVGETQYF,TGTGCCAGCCAGGGGGTAGGGGAGACCCAGTACTTC,TRBJ2-5,NA,TRBD1,TRBV6-5
CASEILGDTGELFF,TGTGCCAGCGAGATTCTCGGGGACACCGGGGAGCTGTTTTTT,TRBJ2-2,NA,NA,TRBV6-1
CASKSGWDSPLHF,TGTGCCAGCAAATCAGGGTGGGATTCACCCCTCCACTTT,TRBJ1-6,few,NA,TRBV6-6
CASSLGGRLYNEQFF,TGTGCCAGCAGCTTAGGGGGTCGACTTTACAATGAGCAGTTCTTC,TRBJ2-1,few,NA,TRBV7-9
CASSDPRGVHTEAFF,TGTGCCAGCAGTGACCCCAGGGGCGTTCACACTGAAGCTTTCTTT,TRBJ1-1,NA,NA,TRBV2
CSVSDSYEAFF,TGCAGCGTATCGGACAGCTATGAAGCTTTCTTT,TRBJ1-1,few,NA,TRBV29-1
CSVRGTNEQFF,TGCAGCGTCCGTGGGACGAATGAGCAGTTCTTC,TRBJ2-1,NA,NA,TRBV29-1
CASSSDGTWETQYF,TGCGCCAGCAGCTCGGATGGGACCTGGGAGACCCAGTACTTC,TRBJ2-5,NA,NA,TRBV5-1
CASSYLDSGATNEKLFF,TGTGCCAGCAGTTACTTGGACTCCGGTGCAACTAATGAAAAACTGTTTTTT,TRBJ1-4,few,NA,TRBV6-5
CASSGLFGLQVGETQYF,TGTGCCAGCAGTGGTCTCTTTGGTCTGCAGGTGGGAGAGACCCAGTACTTC,TRBJ2-5,NA,NA,TRBV6-1
CASSRKTDNEQFF,TGCGCCAGCAGCCGAAAGACTGACAATGAGCAGTTCTTC,TRBJ2-1,NA,NA,TRBV4-1
CSVGGGLSMETQYF,TGCAGCGTTGGGGGGGGTCTTTCTATGGAGACCCAGTACTTC,TRBJ2-5,few,TRBD2,TRBV29-1
CASSQGPGGMAEAFF,TGCGCCAGCAGCCAAGGTCCCGGCGGCATGGCTGAAGCTTTCTTT,TRBJ1-1,few,NA,TRBV4-1
CASSIRQGPYNEQFF,TGTGCCAGCAGCATACGACAGGGTCCCTACAATGAGCAGTTCTTC,TRBJ2-1,NA,TRBD1,TRBV7-9
CASSLVSGTSVSGEQFF,TGTGCCAGCAGCTTAGTATCTGGGACTAGCGTCTCGGGAGAGCAGTTCTTC,TRBJ2-1,NA,TRBD2,TRBV7-9
CASSPKVRLGFYEQYF,TGTGCCAGCTCCCCTAAGGTCCGACTAGGGTTCTACGAGCAGTACTTC,TRBJ2-7,NA,NA,TRBV28
CSVVWGNYGYTF,TGCAGCGTTGTCTGGGGTAACTATGGCTACACCTTC,TRBJ1-2,few,NA,TRBV29-1
CASSVGSGPGGTQYF,TGTGCCAGCAGCGTAGGCTCAGGGCCAGGGGGGACCCAGTACTTC,TRBJ2-5,NA,TRBD1,TRBV9
CASSQDREAVFNEQFF,TGCGCCAGCAGCCAAGATCGAGAAGCTGTCTTCAATGAGCAGTTCTTC,TRBJ2-1,few,NA,TRBV4-3
CASSERDRRAGRTDEQFF,TGTGCCAGCAGTGAAAGGGACAGGCGGGCCGGACGTACCGATGAGCAGTTCTTC,TRBJ2-1,many,TRBD1,TRBV6-1
CASSLEAAAKNIQYF,TGCGCCAGCAGCTTGGAAGCGGCAGCCAAAAACATTCAGTACTTC,TRBJ2-4,NA,NA,TRBV5-1
CASSLSSDNEQFF,TGCGCCAGCAGCTTGAGTAGCGACAATGAGCAGTTCTTC,TRBJ2-1,few,NA,TRBV5-1
CAPSDSRTDYNEQFF,TGTGCCCCCAGTGATTCCCGGACGGATTACAATGAGCAGTTCTTC,TRBJ2-1,few,NA,TRBV24-1
CASSHGRLAKNIQYF,TGTGCCAGCAGTCACGGCAGGTTAGCCAAAAACATTCAGTACTTC,TRBJ2-4,NA,NA,TRBV28
CASSYGTQQFF,TGTGCCAGCAGTTACGGGACCCAGCAGTTCTTC,TRBJ2-1,few,NA,TRBV6-2/TRBV6-3
CASSLGFAGQETQYF,TGTGCCAGCAGCTTAGGATTTGCGGGCCAAGAGACCCAGTACTTC,TRBJ2-5,NA,NA,TRBV7-3
CASSGGAEYNEQFF,TGCGCCAGCAGCGGGGGGGCCGAATACAATGAGCAGTTCTTC,TRBJ2-1,few,NA,TRBV5-1
CASSPGTSGRGQETQYF,TGCGCCAGCAGCCCCGGGACTAGCGGGAGAGGCCAAGAGACCCAGTACTTC,TRBJ2-5,few,TRBD2,TRBV4-1
CASSVSRDGLQYF,TGTGCCAGCAGCGTCTCCCGGGACGGGTTGCAGTACTTC,TRBJ2-7,NA,NA,TRBV11-2
CASSPPGSQYGYTF,TGTGCCAGCAGTCCACCGGGATCCCAATATGGCTACACCTTC,TRBJ1-2,NA,NA,TRBV28
CASSPSRQGIGNEQFF,TGTGCCAGCAGCCCCTCCCGACAGGGTATAGGCAATGAGCAGTTCTTC,TRBJ2-1,few,TRBD1,TRBV7-9
CASSSWNSTDTRYF,TGTGCCAGCAGCTCCTGGAATAGCACAGATACGCGGTATTTT,TRBJ2-3,NA,NA,TRBV7-9
CASSLDGYNEQFF,TGTGCCAGCAGTTTAGATGGCTACAATGAGCAGTTCTTC,TRBJ2-1,many,NA,TRBV27
CASSSTEGLAGDYTDTQYF,TGTGCCAGCAGCTCCACTGAAGGACTAGCGGGAGATTACACAGATACGCAGTATTTT,TRBJ2-3,NA,TRBD2,TRBV5-6
CASSWTSETQYF,TGTGCCAGCAGTTGGACCTCGGAGACCCAGTACTTC,TRBJ2-5,few,NA,TRBV12-3/TRBV12-4
CAAGQGAGTDLYNRGETQYF,TGTGCCGCTGGACAGGGGGCAGGGACGGACCTTTACAATAGGGGAGAGACCCAGTACTTC,TRBJ2-5,NA,TRBD1,TRBV25-1
CASSRPDRWGEQFF,TGCGCCAGCAGTCGACCAGACCGATGGGGTGAGCAGTTCTTC,TRBJ2-1,few,NA,TRBV10-2
CASLGYRASYEQYF,TGTGCCAGCTTGGGTTACAGGGCCTCCTACGAGCAGTACTTC,TRBJ2-7,NA,NA,TRBV6-2/TRBV6-3
CASSSDGYQETQYF,TGTGCCAGCAGTTCCGACGGATACCAAGAGACCCAGTACTTC,TRBJ2-5,NA,NA,TRBV5-1
CASAEGPGTPNEQYF,TGCGCCAGCGCCGAAGGACCAGGGACGCCTAACGAGCAGTACTTC,TRBJ2-7,NA,NA,TRBV4-1
CASSMRGSYEQYF,TGTGCCAGCAGCATGCGGGGGAGCTACGAGCAGTACTTC,TRBJ2-7,NA,TRBD2,TRBV5-5
CSVEERGAVGYTF,TGCAGCGTTGAAGAAAGGGGGGCGGTAGGCTACACCTTC,TRBJ1-2,NA,NA,TRBV29-1
CASSLEPGRPSYEQYF,TGTGCCAGCAGCTTAGAGCCGGGTAGACCCTCCTACGAGCAGTACTTC,TRBJ2-7,few,NA,TRBV7-6
CATSDYPAGGVGNEQFF,TGTGCCACCAGTGATTACCCAGCGGGGGGGGTGGGCAATGAGCAGTTCTTC,TRBJ2-1,NA,TRBD2,TRBV24-1
CASSFPGIDEQFF,TGTGCCAGCAGCTTCCCAGGGATCGATGAGCAGTTCTTC,TRBJ2-1,NA,NA,TRBV12-3/TRBV12-4
CASSWGNSHTADTQYF,TGTGCCAGCAGCTGGGGCAACTCCCACACGGCAGATACGCAGTATTTT,TRBJ2-3,NA,NA,TRBV7-2
CSARDRAGGRYEQYF,TGCAGTGCTAGAGATCGAGCGGGAGGTAGATACGAGCAGTACTTC,TRBJ2-7,few,TRBD2,TRBV20-1